This is a list of T cell receptor beta chains from one sample in a study of CD8 T cells in Susac syndrome. Each CDR3 protein gets one entry after TCRdb re-called the immunoSEQ multiplex PCR reads with MiXCR. The profile covers under 200,000 distinct CDR3 sequences, with around 90% appearing a single time and over 0.075% taken by the ten largest. Source material: CD4+ T cells from PBMCs. These receptors all come from a human donor with Susac syndrome. The CDR3 runs from the conserved cysteine through the conserved F or W. D genes are given only for firm matches. Rows give clone size only sometimes, using once, few, many, or a class for an expanded clone.

CASSYSGTSGSYEQYF,TGTGCCAGCAGTTACTCGGGGACTAGCGGGAGTTACGAGCAGTACTTC,TRBV6-5,.,TRBD2,TRBJ2-7
CASGLGQSSYNSPLHF,TGTGCCAGCGGGCTAGGACAGAGCTCCTATAATTCACCCCTCCACTTT,TRBV9,.,.,TRBJ1-6
CASSLLAGVETQYF,TGTGCCAGCAGCCTACTAGCGGGAGTAGAGACCCAGTACTTC,TRBV7-9,.,TRBD2,TRBJ2-5
CASRSRHLPLHF,TGTGCCAGCAGGTCGAGACATCTACCACTGCACTTC,TRBV3-1,.,.,TRBJ2-4
CASSRTQTPGSDTQYF,TGCGCCAGCAGCAGGACCCAGACCCCGGGCTCAGATACGCAGTATTTT,TRBV5-1,once,.,TRBJ2-3
CASSLGQGSGNTIYF,TGTGCCAGCAGCCTGGGACAGGGTTCTGGAAACACCATATATTTT,TRBV9,once,TRBD1,TRBJ1-3
CASIEDRDQETQYF,TGTGCCAGCATAGAGGACAGGGACCAAGAGACCCAGTACTTC,TRBV6-1,.,TRBD1,TRBJ2-5
CASSYSGLAQRGYEQYF,TGTGCCAGCAGTTACTCAGGACTAGCGCAGAGGGGCTACGAGCAGTACTTC,TRBV6-5,.,TRBD2,TRBJ2-7
CASSQVGGVGNTIYF,TGCGCCAGCAGCCAAGTGGGAGGGGTCGGAAACACCATATATTTT,TRBV4-1,.,.,TRBJ1-3
CASSHVTGGPYEQYF,TGTGCCAGCAGCCACGTGACGGGGGGCCCGTACGAGCAGTACTTC,TRBV7-2,.,.,TRBJ2-7
CSARGQRRDFDTGELFF,TGCAGTGCTAGAGGGCAGAGGCGGGACTTCGACACCGGGGAGCTGTTTTTT,TRBV20-1,.,.,TRBJ2-2
CASRKTGSGYGYTF,TGTGCCAGCAGAAAGACGGGTTCGGGTTATGGCTACACCTTC,TRBV28,once,.,TRBJ1-2
CASSLSPLGGQPQHF,TGCGCCAGCAGCTTGTCCCCATTGGGAGGACAGCCCCAGCATTTT,TRBV5-1,.,.,TRBJ1-5
CASSLWLAGENEQFF,TGTGCCAGCAGCTTGTGGCTAGCGGGGGAGAATGAGCAGTTCTTC,TRBV7-2,.,TRBD2,TRBJ2-1
CASSDGAGGARGYTF,TGTGCCAGCAGCGACGGCGCAGGGGGCGCGAGGGGCTACACCTTC,TRBV5-4,.,TRBD1,TRBJ1-2
CSVGGSYGYTF,TGCAGCGTTGGAGGGAGCTATGGCTACACCTTC,TRBV29-1,once,.,TRBJ1-2
CASIPSGTVTYEQYF,TGTGCCAGCATCCCCTCCGGGACAGTGACCTACGAGCAGTACTTC,TRBV12-3/TRBV12-4,.,TRBD1,TRBJ2-7
CAWSVLQGFDNEQFF,TGTGCCTGGAGTGTACTTCAGGGATTCGACAATGAGCAGTTCTTC,TRBV30,.,.,TRBJ2-1
CSASARRPQETQYF,TGCAGTGCCTCGGCCCGACGGCCACAAGAGACCCAGTACTTC,TRBV20-1,.,.,TRBJ2-5
CATSDLDAGQCMNTEAFF,TGTGCCACCAGTGATTTGGACGCGGGTCAGTGCATGAACACTGAAGCTTTCTTT,TRBV24-1,.,.,TRBJ1-1
CASRPQAGAKAEAFF,TGTGCCAGCAGACCTCAAGCGGGGGCGAAGGCTGAAGCTTTCTTT,TRBV28,.,.,TRBJ1-1
CASSPSAPRGEQFF,TGTGCCAGCAGCCCGTCTGCGCCCCGAGGTGAGCAGTTCTTC,TRBV3-1,.,.,TRBJ2-1
CASSLRVAQGDTQYF,TGCGCCAGCAGCTTGCGTGTGGCGCAGGGCGATACGCAGTATTTT,TRBV5-1,.,.,TRBJ2-3
CAWSVGADSGANVLTF,TGTGCCTGGAGTGTGGGAGCTGACTCTGGGGCCAACGTCCTGACTTTC,TRBV30,.,.,TRBJ2-6
CASSLRDTYEQYF,TGTGCCAGCAGCCTTCGAGACACCTACGAGCAGTACTTC,TRBV5-4,.,.,TRBJ2-7
CASSLAEVWQETQYF,TGTGCCAGCAGCTTAGCGGAGGTGTGGCAAGAGACCCAGTACTTC,TRBV7-8,.,.,TRBJ2-5
CSARERAGDQPQHF,TGCAGTGCTAGAGAGAGGGCAGGCGATCAGCCCCAGCATTTT,TRBV20-1,.,.,TRBJ1-5
CSAMKPGGLSNQPQHF,TGCAGTGCCATGAAGCCAGGGGGACTGAGCAATCAGCCCCAGCATTTT,TRBV20-1,.,TRBD1,TRBJ1-5
CASSAPRLAGGEETQYF,TGCGCCAGCAGCGCACCCCGACTAGCGGGAGGGGAAGAGACCCAGTACTTC,TRBV5-1,.,TRBD2,TRBJ2-5
CASSLFGTSGYNEQFF,TGTGCCAGCAGCTTATTCGGGACTAGCGGCTACAATGAGCAGTTCTTC,TRBV11-3,.,TRBD2,TRBJ2-1
CASSQGTGTGTDTQYF,TGTGCCAGCAGCCAAGGGACCGGGACGGGCACAGATACGCAGTATTTT,TRBV3-1,.,.,TRBJ2-3
CASRGTSQETQYF,TGTGCCAGCAGGGGGACTTCTCAAGAGACCCAGTACTTC,TRBV2,.,.,TRBJ2-5
CASSLVGGGGTDTQYF,TGTGCCAGCAGCTTAGTTGGGGGAGGGGGCACAGATACGCAGTATTTT,TRBV7-2,.,TRBD2,TRBJ2-3
CASSLWGSGRALEFF,TGTGCCAGCAGCTTGTGGGGTAGCGGGAGGGCCCTAGAGTTCTTC,TRBV5-4,once,TRBD2,TRBJ2-1
CAISESGLAVDEQFF,TGTGCCATCAGTGAGTCGGGACTAGCTGTCGATGAGCAGTTCTTC,TRBV10-3,once,TRBD2,TRBJ2-1
CASSLLPGSTDTQYF,TGCGCCAGCAGCTTGCTTCCCGGGAGCACAGATACGCAGTATTTT,TRBV5-1,.,.,TRBJ2-3
CASSQDEYRFGQPQHF,TGCGCCAGCAGCCAAGATGAATATCGGTTTGGCCAGCCCCAGCATTTT,TRBV4-1,.,.,TRBJ1-5